In its sample, the clone carrying this T cell receptor (beta chain) was seen a few times. What it binds is not known. It was with 60 Vbeta and 13 Jbeta primers that the PCR ran. Sequenced by immunoSEQ multiplex PCR; TCRdb stores in-frame clones only, minus some. The sample records about 180,000 clones, around 80% being singletons. This specimen belongs to a study of cytomegalovirus exposure and HLA in healthy donors. Overall study results and limits: Within the data, a cluster of highly shared sequence variants was likely a sequencing artifact. Later analysis suggested links between common viral pathogens and several top significant clusters. By a later analysis, the bulk of CMV-associated TCR beta chains appeared HLA-restricted.

The germline V gene encodes CDR1 LNHDA and CDR2 SQIVND (reference sequence). Germline trimming cut 3 bases from V and 12 bases from J; bases unmatched to any gene: 8. The CDR3 is 13 residues long. Donors in the study were healthy people who gave bone marrow. The sequenced sample consisted of PBMCs. This receptor was obtained from a woman younger than 45 in good health and CMV-seronegative. The rearrangement uses TRBV19 and TRBJ1-1; TRBD1 matches 9 bases. CDR3 DNA sequence: TGTGCCAGTAGTATCCCCGGGACAGGGAGATCTTTCTTT. The encoded protein is CASSIPGTGRSFF.